This T cell receptor beta chain was retrieved from a study of response to subunit inactivated influenza vaccine. A single record per CDR3 protein comes from TCRdb applying MiXCR to the RT-PCR reads. The profile shows about 620,000 distinct CDR3 sequences, 11% of them singletons. With 5 bases removed from V and 0 bases from J, the gap between germline ends came to 14 bases. The CDR3 contains 15 residues. In germline, CDR1 is LNHNV, CDR2 YYDKDF (reference sequence). The same data also contributed to another study, on T cells expressing NK-cell markers. In that study: UMIs were included in TCR beta cDNA generated by 5'RACE template switching. The TCR beta repertoires were obtained from sorted CD3+CD56+NKG2C+, CD3+CD56+NKG2C- and CD3+CD56-NKG2C+ T cells. One of the eight sequenced donors was seronegative, whereas the other seven were HCMV-seropositive. A handful of donors likewise had their CD3+CD56-NKG2C+ fraction led by these clonotypes. Whether expanded NKG2C+ T cell clones were HCMV-specific remained unclear.

The rearrangement uses TRBV15 and TRBJ2-7; D is perhaps TRBD2 (5 bases). The receptor was derived from a man in his fifties who received an inactivated influenza vaccine. The input for sequencing was PBMCs from blood, taken on the day of vaccination. CDR3 region: CATSRGTGRSYEQYF. DNA for the CDR3: TGTGCCACCAGCCGGGGTACGGGCCGCTCCTACGAGCAGTACTTC.